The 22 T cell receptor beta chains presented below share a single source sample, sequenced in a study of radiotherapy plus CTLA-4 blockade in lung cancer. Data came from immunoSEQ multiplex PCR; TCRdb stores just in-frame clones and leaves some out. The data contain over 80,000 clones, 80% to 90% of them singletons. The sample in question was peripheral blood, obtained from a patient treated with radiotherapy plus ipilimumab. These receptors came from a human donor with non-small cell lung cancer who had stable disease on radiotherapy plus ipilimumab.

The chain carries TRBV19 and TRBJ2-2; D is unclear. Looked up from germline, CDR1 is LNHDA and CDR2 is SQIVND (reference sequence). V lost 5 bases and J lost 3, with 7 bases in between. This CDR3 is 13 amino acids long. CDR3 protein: CASSWLDTGELFF. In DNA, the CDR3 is TGTGCCAGTAGTTGGCTGGACACCGGGGAGCTGTTTTTT.

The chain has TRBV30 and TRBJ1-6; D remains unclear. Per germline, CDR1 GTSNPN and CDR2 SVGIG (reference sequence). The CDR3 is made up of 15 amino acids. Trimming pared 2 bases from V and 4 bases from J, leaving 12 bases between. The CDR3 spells CAWSPSGSYNSPLHF. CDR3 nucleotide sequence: TGTGCCTGGAGTCCCAGCGGGAGTTATAATTCACCCCTCCACTTT.

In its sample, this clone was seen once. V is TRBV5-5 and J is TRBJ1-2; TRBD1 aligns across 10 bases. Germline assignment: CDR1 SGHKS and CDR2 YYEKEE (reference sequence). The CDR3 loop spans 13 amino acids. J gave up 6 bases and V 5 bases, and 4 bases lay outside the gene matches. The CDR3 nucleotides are TGTGCCAGCAGTAGACAGGGGGCGGATGGCTACACCTTC. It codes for CASSRQGADGYTF.

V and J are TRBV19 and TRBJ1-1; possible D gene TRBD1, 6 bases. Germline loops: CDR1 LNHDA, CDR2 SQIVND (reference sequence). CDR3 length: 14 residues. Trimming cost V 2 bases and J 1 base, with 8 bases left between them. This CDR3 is CASSIKGGNTEAFF. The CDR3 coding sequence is TGTGCCAGTAGTATAAAGGGGGGGAACACTGAAGCTTTCTTT.

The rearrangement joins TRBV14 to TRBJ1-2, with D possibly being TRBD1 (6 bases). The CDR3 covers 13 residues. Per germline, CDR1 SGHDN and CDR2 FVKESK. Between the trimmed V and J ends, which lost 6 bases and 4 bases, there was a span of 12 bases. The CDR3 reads CASRPQGSYGYTF. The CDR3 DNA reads TGTGCCAGCAGACCACAGGGTTCCTATGGCTACACCTTC.

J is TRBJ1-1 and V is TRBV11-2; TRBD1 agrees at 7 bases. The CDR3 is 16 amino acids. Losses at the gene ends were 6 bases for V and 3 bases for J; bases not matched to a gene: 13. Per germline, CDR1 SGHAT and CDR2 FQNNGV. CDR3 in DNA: TGTGCCAGCAGAGATCGACAGGGTATGGTGGACACTGAAGCTTTCTTT. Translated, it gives CASRDRQGMVDTEAFF.

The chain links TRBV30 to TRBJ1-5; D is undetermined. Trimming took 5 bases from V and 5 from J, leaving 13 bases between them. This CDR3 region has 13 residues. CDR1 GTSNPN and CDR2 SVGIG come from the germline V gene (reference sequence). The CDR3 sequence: CAWGDGVDQPQHF. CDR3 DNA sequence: TGTGCCTGGGGGGATGGTGTGGATCAGCCCCAGCATTTT.

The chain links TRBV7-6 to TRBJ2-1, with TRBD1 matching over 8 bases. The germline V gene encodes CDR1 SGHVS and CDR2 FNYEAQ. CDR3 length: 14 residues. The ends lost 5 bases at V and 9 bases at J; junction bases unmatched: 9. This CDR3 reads CASSAGGGNGEQFF. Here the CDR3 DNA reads TGTGCCAGCAGCGCAGGGGGCGGGAACGGTGAGCAGTTCTTC.

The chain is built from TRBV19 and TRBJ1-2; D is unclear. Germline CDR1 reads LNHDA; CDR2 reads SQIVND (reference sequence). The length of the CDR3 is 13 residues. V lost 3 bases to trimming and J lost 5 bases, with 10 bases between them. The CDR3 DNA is TGTGCCAGTAGTATTGGTAGGACGTATGGCTACACCTTC. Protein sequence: CASSIGRTYGYTF.

The CDR3 DNA reads TGTGCCAGCAGCCTATCTGGGGGCGGATTGAACACTGAAGCTTTCTTT. Translating gives CASSLSGGGLNTEAFF. The V gene is TRBV7-2, the J gene TRBJ1-1; perhaps TRBD1 as D (6 bases). The V and J ends lost 5 bases and 0 bases respectively, with 16 bases between them. This CDR3 has 16 amino acids. Germline V lookup: CDR1 SGHTA, CDR2 FQGNSA.

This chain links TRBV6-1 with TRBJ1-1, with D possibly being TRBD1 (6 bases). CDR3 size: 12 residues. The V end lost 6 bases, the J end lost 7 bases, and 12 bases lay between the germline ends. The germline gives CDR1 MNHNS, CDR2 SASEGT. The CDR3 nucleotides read TGTGCCAGCAGAACGGACAGCCGTGAAGCTTTCTTT. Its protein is CASRTDSREAFF.

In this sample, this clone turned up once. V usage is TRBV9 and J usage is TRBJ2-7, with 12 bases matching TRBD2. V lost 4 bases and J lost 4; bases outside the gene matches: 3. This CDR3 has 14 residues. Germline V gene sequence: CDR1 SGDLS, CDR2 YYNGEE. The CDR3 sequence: CASSMTSGGYEQYF. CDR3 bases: TGTGCCAGCAGCATGACTAGCGGGGGATACGAGCAGTACTTC. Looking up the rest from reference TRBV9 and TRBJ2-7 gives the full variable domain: DSGVTQTPKHLITATGQRVTLRCSPRSGDLSVYWYQQSLDQGLQFLIQYYNGEERAKGNILERFSAQQFPDLHSELNLSSLELGDSALYFCASSMTSGGYEQYFGPGTRLTVT.

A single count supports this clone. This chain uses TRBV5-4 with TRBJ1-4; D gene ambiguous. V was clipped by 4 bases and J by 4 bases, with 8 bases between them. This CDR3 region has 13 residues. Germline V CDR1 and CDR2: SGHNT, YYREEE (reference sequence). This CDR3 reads CASSGVGNEKLFF. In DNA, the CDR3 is TGTGCCAGCAGCGGGGTCGGTAATGAAAAACTGTTTTTT.

The CDR3 DNA follows: TGTGCCAGCAGCGTAGGTGTGGAGTTCTACAATGAGCAGTTCTTC. Residues: CASSVGVEFYNEQFF. V gene TRBV9 combines with J gene TRBJ2-1; no clear D. Germline values: CDR1 SGDLS, CDR2 YYNGEE. The CDR3 is 15 residues long. V lost 0 bases, J lost 3 bases, and 10 bases lay in between.

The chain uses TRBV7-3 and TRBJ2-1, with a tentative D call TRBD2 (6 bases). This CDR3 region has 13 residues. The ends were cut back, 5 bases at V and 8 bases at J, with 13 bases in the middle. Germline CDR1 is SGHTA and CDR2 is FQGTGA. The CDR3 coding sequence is TGTGCCAGCAGCCTAGGATGGAGGGATGAGCAGTTCTTC. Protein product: CASSLGWRDEQFF.

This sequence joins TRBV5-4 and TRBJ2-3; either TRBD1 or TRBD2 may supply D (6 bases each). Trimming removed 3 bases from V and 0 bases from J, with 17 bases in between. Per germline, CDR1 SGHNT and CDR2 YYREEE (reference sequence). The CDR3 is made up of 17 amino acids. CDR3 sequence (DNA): TGTGCCAGCAGCTCAAAGGCGGAGGGGGTTAGCACAGATACGCAGTATTTT. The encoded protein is CASSSKAEGVSTDTQYF.

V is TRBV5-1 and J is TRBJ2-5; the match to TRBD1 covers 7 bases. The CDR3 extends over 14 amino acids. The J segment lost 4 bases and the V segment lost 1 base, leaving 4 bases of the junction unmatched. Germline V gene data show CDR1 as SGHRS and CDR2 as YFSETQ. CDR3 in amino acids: CASSLTRQGETQYF. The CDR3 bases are TGCGCCAGCAGCTTGACTCGACAGGGAGAGACCCAGTACTTC.

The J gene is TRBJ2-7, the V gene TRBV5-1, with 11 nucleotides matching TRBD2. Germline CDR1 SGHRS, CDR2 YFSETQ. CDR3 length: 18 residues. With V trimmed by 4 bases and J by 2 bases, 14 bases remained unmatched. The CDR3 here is CASSLDPTSGGTTYEQYF. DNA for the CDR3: TGCGCCAGCAGCCTCGACCCAACTAGCGGGGGTACCACCTACGAGCAGTACTTC.

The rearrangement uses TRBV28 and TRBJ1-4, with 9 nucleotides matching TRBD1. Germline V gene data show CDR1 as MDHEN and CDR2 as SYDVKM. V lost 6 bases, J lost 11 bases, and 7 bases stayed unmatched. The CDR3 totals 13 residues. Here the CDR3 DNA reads TGTGCCAGCAGACCGCCGGGACAGGGCAAACTGTTTTTT. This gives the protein CASRPPGQGKLFF.

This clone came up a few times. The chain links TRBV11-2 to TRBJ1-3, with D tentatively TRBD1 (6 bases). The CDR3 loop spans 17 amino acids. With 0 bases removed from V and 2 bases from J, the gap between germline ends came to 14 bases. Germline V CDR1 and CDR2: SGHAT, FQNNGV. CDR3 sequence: CASSLDPPGAAGNTIYF. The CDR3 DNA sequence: TGTGCCAGCAGCTTAGATCCCCCGGGGGCGGCTGGAAACACCATATATTTT.

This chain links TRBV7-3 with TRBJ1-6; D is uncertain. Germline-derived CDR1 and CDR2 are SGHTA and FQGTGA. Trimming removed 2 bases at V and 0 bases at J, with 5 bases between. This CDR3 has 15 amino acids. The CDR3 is CASSLLSSYNSPLHF. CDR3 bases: TGTGCCAGCAGCTTACTGAGCTCCTATAATTCACCCCTCCACTTT.

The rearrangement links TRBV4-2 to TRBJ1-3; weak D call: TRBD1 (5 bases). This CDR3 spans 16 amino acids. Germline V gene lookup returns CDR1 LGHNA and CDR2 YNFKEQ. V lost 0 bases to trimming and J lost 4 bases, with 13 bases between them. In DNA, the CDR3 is TGTGCCAGCAGCCAAGATGGGGGAACAGGAGGAAACACCATATATTTT. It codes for CASSQDGGTGGNTIYF.